This T cell receptor (beta chain) was identified in a study of OX40 agonist ivuxolimab in advanced cancers. Concerning this clone itself: Its specificity is not known.

Prior autoimmune disease or systemic immunosuppression barred patients. Regarding the study as a whole: With doses of 0.1-3.0 mg/kg, partial responders showed among the lowest clonal expansion. The authors did not determine the antigen specificity of the expanded peripheral T cells. CD8+ T cells averaged more expanded clones than CD4+.

Sequencing was performed with immunoSEQ multiplex PCR; in TCRdb, only in-frame clones are kept and a portion is missing. The table includes 15,000 or so clones, about 69% detected once. The CDR3 contains 19 residues. The germline V gene encodes CDR1 WNHNN and CDR2 SYGVQD (reference sequence). Trimming took 0 bases from V and 0 from J; bases not matched to a gene: 9. This clonotype originated in an adult with an advanced solid tumor such as melanoma, head and neck, liver or kidney cancer. Source: CD4+ or CD8+ T cells sorted from blood, taken in a trial of the OX40 agonist ivuxolimab. V and J are TRBV10-1 and TRBJ1-2; 11 bases agree with TRBD1. CDR3: CASSESRMGTGGPNYGYTF. The CDR3 DNA is TGCGCCAGCAGTGAGTCAAGAATGGGGACAGGGGGTCCTAACTATGGCTACACCTTC.